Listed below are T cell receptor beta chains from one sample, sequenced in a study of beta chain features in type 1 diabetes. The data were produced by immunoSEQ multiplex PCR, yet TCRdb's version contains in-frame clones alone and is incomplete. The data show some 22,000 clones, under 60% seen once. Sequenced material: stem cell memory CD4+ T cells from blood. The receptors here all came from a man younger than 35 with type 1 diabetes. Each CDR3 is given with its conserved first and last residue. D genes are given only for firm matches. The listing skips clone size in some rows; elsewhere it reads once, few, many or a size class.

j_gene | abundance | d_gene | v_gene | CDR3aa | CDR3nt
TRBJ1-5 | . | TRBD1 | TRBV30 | CAWDGTGAGNQPQHF | TGTGCCTGGGATGGGACAGGGGCAGGCAATCAGCCCCAGCATTTT
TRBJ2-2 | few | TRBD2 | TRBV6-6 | CASETSGLTGELFF | TGTGCCAGCGAAACTAGCGGCTTGACCGGGGAGCTGTTTTTT
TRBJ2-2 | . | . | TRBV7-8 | CASSRVRGELFF | TGTGCCAGCAGCCGAGTACGCGGGGAGCTGTTTTTT
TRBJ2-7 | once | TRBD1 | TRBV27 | CASSSGDRVYEQYF | TGTGCCAGCAGTTCAGGGGACAGGGTCTACGAGCAGTACTTC
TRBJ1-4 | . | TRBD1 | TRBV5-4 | CASSWTGAKEKLFF | TGTGCCAGCAGCTGGACAGGAGCGAAGGAAAAACTGTTTTTT
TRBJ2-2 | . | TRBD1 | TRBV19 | CASSMGYGQGGTGELFF | TGTGCCAGTAGTATGGGGTATGGACAGGGTGGAACCGGGGAGCTGTTTTTT
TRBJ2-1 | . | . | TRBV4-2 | CASSQGIFLGGNEQFF | TGTGCCAGCAGCCAAGGGATTTTTCTAGGGGGCAATGAGCAGTTCTTC
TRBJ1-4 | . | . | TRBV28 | CASRSQATNEKLFF | TGTGCCAGCCGCTCACAGGCAACTAATGAAAAACTGTTTTTT
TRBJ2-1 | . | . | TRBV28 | CASSPPGENNEQFF | TGTGCCAGCAGCCCCCCAGGGGAGAACAATGAGCAGTTCTTC
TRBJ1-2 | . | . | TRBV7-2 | CASSFAGSDYGYTF | TGTGCCAGCAGCTTCGCGGGGAGCGACTATGGCTACACCTTC
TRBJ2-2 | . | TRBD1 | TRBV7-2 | CASSSNRGGELFF | TGTGCCAGCAGCTCCAACAGGGGCGGGGAGCTGTTTTTT
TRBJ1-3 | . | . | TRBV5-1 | CASSWGTGGSGNTIYF | TGCGCCAGCAGCTGGGGCACAGGTGGTTCTGGAAACACCATATATTTT
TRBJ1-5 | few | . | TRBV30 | CAWSPQDNQPQHF | TGTGCCTGGAGTCCACAGGACAATCAGCCCCAGCATTTT
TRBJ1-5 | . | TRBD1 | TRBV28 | CASSPRTGSLQPQHF | TGTGCCAGCAGTCCCCGGACAGGTTCTTTGCAGCCCCAGCATTTT
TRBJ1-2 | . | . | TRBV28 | CASSLEYRGYTF | TGTGCCAGCAGTTTAGAGTATCGGGGCTACACCTTC
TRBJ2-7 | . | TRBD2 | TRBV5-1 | CASSWTGTTTAYEQYF | TGCGCCAGCAGCTGGACCGGGACTACCACCGCCTACGAGCAGTACTTC
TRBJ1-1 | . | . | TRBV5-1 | CASRPRPMNTEAFF | TGCGCCAGCAGACCCAGGCCCATGAACACTGAAGCTTTCTTT
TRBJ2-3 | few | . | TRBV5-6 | CASSRRTTGSWGTDTQYF | TGTGCCAGCAGCCGCAGGACCACAGGGTCATGGGGCACAGATACGCAGTATTTT
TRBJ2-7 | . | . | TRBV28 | CASRRPSGGGHVEQYF | TGTGCCAGCCGCCGTCCCAGTGGAGGGGGCCATGTCGAGCAGTACTTC
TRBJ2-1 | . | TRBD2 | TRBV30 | CAWSVGAGDNEQFF | TGTGCCTGGAGTGTGGGAGCGGGGGACAATGAGCAGTTCTTC
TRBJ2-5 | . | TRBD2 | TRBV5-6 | CASSLIGTSVQETQYF | TGTGCCAGCAGCCTCATTGGGACTAGCGTACAAGAGACCCAGTACTTC
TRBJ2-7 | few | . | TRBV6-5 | CASSYSSRSYEQYF | TGTGCCAGCAGTTACTCGAGCCGGTCCTACGAGCAGTACTTC
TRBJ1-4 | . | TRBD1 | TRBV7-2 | CASSPQSGQEKLFF | TGTGCCAGCAGCCCCCAATCGGGACAGGAAAAACTGTTTTTT
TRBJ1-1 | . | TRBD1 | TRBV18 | CASSRDRDTEAFF | TGTGCCAGCTCACGGGACAGAGACACTGAAGCTTTCTTT
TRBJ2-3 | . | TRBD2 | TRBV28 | CASSLGVAGGTDTQYF | TGTGCCAGCAGTTTAGGTGTAGCGGGGGGCACAGATACGCAGTATTTT
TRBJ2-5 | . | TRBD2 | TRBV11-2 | CASSTTSGTIAGETQYF | TGTGCCAGCAGCACAACTAGCGGTACCATTGCAGGGGAGACCCAGTACTTC
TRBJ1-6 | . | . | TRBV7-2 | CASSLYSPQDSPLHF | TGTGCCAGCAGCTTATACTCCCCTCAGGATTCACCCCTCCACTTT
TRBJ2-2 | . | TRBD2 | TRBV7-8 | CASSTIAGGYGELFF | TGTGCCAGCAGCACAATAGCGGGAGGGTACGGGGAGCTGTTTTTT
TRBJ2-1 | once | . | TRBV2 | CASTWLGYNEQFF | TGTGCCAGCACGTGGCTAGGTTACAATGAGCAGTTCTTC
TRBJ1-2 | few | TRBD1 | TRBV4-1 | CASSQEDRAYGYTF | TGCGCCAGCAGCCAAGAGGACAGGGCCTATGGCTACACCTTC
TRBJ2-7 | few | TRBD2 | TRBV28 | CASSLQLAGGEQYF | TGTGCCAGCAGTTTACAACTAGCGGGAGGGGAGCAGTACTTC
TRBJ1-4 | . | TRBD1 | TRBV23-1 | CASSHGTGRSYEKLFF | TGCGCCAGCAGTCATGGGACAGGTCGGAGTTATGAAAAACTGTTTTTT
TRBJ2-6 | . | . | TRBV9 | CASSVGGFLSGANVLTF | TGTGCCAGCAGCGTAGGAGGGTTTTTGTCTGGGGCCAACGTCCTGACTTTC
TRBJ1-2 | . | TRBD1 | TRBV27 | CASSRTGTGYGYTF | TGTGCCAGCAGCCGTACCGGGACAGGGTATGGCTACACCTTC
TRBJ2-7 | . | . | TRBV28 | CASRGQGIGYEQYF | TGTGCCAGCAGGGGGCAGGGAATAGGGTACGAGCAGTACTTC
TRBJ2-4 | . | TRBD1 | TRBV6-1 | CASSVVIIGTVSSKNIQYF | TGTGCCAGCAGTGTGGTAATTATCGGGACAGTGTCGTCCAAAAACATTCAGTACTTC
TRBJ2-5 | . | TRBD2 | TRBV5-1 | CASSPSGLETQETQYF | TGCGCCAGCAGCCCATCGGGACTAGAAACACAAGAGACCCAGTACTTC
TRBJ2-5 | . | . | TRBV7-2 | CATTLGRLGPWETQYF | TGTGCCACCACACTCGGGAGACTAGGGCCCTGGGAGACCCAGTACTTC
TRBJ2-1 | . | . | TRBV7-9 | CASSLREIYNEQFF | TGTGCCAGCAGCTTAAGGGAGATTTACAATGAGCAGTTCTTC
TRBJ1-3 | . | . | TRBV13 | CASSITGSGNTIYF | TGTGCCAGCAGCATAACAGGGTCTGGAAACACCATATATTTT
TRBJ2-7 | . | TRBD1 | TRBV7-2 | CASSRNRDRGRYEQYF | TGTGCCAGCAGCCGTAACCGGGACAGGGGACGGTACGAGCAGTACTTC
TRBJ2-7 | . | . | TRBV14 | CASSHSIYEQYF | TGTGCCAGCAGCCATTCTATATACGAGCAGTACTTC
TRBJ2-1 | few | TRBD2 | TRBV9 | CASSVRGGWNEQFF | TGTGCCAGCAGCGTGCGGGGGGGGTGGAATGAGCAGTTCTTC
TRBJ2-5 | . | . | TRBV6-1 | CASTDPRIAGTQYF | TGTGCCAGCACCGATCCTCGGATTGCAGGGACCCAGTACTTC
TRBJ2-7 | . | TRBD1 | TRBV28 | CASRGQSLYEQYF | TGTGCCAGCAGGGGACAGTCACTCTACGAGCAGTACTTC
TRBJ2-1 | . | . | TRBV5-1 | CASSLAPLGPTYNEQFF | TGCGCCAGCAGCTTGGCCCCGCTAGGTCCTACCTACAATGAGCAGTTCTTC
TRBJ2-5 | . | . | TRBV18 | CASSPGIGQETQYF | TGTGCCAGCTCACCAGGTATCGGCCAAGAGACCCAGTACTTC
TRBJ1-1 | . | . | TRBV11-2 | CASGGAMNTEAFF | TGTGCCAGCGGAGGGGCAATGAACACTGAAGCTTTCTTT